Listed below are T cell receptor beta chains from one sample, sequenced in a study of T cell repertoires in cytomegalovirus infection. TCRdb processed the reads anew with MiXCR; each CDR3 protein has one entry. The sample carries some 940,000 distinct CDR3 sequences, around 32% recorded once. No antigens are known for them. The sample was cultured CD8+ T cells from PBMCs, taken from culture after CMV antigen stimulation. The receptors were gathered from a human donor in good health (CMV status not recorded). Some clones in this sample may be carry-over from other donors' samples. The CDR3 runs from the conserved cysteine through the conserved F or W. D genes are given only for firm matches. Clone size appears in some rows only: once, few, many, or a class for an expanded clone.

abundance	d_gene	j_gene	v_gene	CDR3nt	CDR3aa
.	.	TRBJ1-1	TRBV7-2	TGTGCCAGCAGCTTAGCATTAAGGGGAGGGAACGCTGAAGCTTTCTTT	CASSLALRGGNAEAFF
.	.	TRBJ1-5	TRBV27	TGTGCCAGCAGTTTTGGGGAGGGACAGCCCCAGCATTTT	CASSFGEGQPQHF
few	.	TRBJ2-7	TRBV7-9	TGTGCCAGCAGCCCAGCCTTTGGACGGCCGAAGCAGTACTTC	CASSPAFGRPKQYF
few	TRBD1	TRBJ1-2	TRBV7-8	TGTGCCAGCAGCCACCCTGGCTGGGACAGGGTTAACTATGGCTACACCTTC	CASSHPGWDRVNYGYTF
few	TRBD1	TRBJ2-1	TRBV15	TGTGCCACCAAACGGGACAGCGGTCTGTATGAGCAGTTCTTC	CATKRDSGLYEQFF
many	TRBD1	TRBJ2-7	TRBV12-3/TRBV12-4	TGTGCCAGCAGCCCGGGACAGGGGAAACCACAGCCTCTCTACGAGCAGTACTTC	CASSPGQGKPQPLYEQYF
few	.	TRBJ1-4	TRBV7-9	TGTGCCAGCAGCTTGGGGGGACGTCCATTTGCAACTAATGAAAAACTGTTTTTT	CASSLGGRPFATNEKLFF
.	.	TRBJ2-5	TRBV12-3/TRBV12-4	TGTGCCAGCAGTACGACAACGGCACAAGAGACCCAGTACTTC	CASSTTTAQETQYF
.	TRBD1	TRBJ2-7	TRBV10-3	TGTGCCATCACTCCGGGACAGGGGAACTCCTACGAGCAGTACTTC	CAITPGQGNSYEQYF
.	.	TRBJ2-5	TRBV20-1	TGCAGTGCCAGAGGACTCCCCCGCACTAGAAACCAGGAGACCCAGTACTTC	CSARGLPRTRNQETQYF
few	.	TRBJ1-4	TRBV15	TGTGCCACCGGGCCTCCAGGAAAACTGTTTTTT	CATGPPGKLFF
few	.	TRBJ2-2	TRBV18	TGTGCCAGCTCACCCCGACAGGACGTGTTGCGGGGGCTGTTTTTT	CASSPRQDVLRGLFF
.	TRBD2	TRBJ2-4	TRBV28	TGTGCCAGCAGTGGACTAGCGGGGGTCAAAAACATTCAGTACTTC	CASSGLAGVKNIQYF
few	.	TRBJ1-2	TRBV7-9	TGTGCCAGCAGCTTGTATTCAACAGGGATCTATGGCTACACCTTC	CASSLYSTGIYGYTF
.	.	TRBJ1-3	TRBV7-9	TGTGCCAGCAAGGAGGCAGGGGATCTCTCTGGAAACACCATATATTTT	CASKEAGDLSGNTIYF
few	TRBD1	TRBJ1-2	TRBV7-9	TGTGCCAGCAGCTTAGCCTACATGACAGGGGAGGTCTATGGCTACACCTTC	CASSLAYMTGEVYGYTF
.	.	TRBJ1-5	TRBV7-9	TGTGCCAGCAGCAAAATAGAGGGTGGAGGGCAGCCCCAGCATTTT	CASSKIEGGGQPQHF
.	TRBD1	TRBJ1-2	TRBV6-1	TGTGCCAGCAGTGGATCGGACAGGAACTATGGCTACACCTTC	CASSGSDRNYGYTF
.	TRBD2	TRBJ2-3	TRBV4-1	TGCGCCAGCTGCCAAGAATTACCGGGGGGAGATACGCAGAATTTT	CASCQELPGGDTQNF
many	TRBD1	TRBJ2-1	TRBV7-2	TGTGCCAGCAGCCCATTGACAGGGTACAATGAGCAGTTCTTC	CASSPLTGYNEQFF
many	.	TRBJ2-7	TRBV7-6	TGTGCCAGCAGCTTTGGCACAGGGATCTACGAGCAGTACTTC	CASSFGTGIYEQYF
.	.	TRBJ2-7	TRBV12-3/TRBV12-4	TGTGCCAGCAGTTTAGCGGGGCCCGCCTGGGAGCAGTACTTC	CASSLAGPAWEQYF
.	TRBD2	TRBJ2-5	TRBV5-1	TGCGCCAGCAGCTTGGTTGGTAGCGGGCAAGAGACCCAGTACTTC	CASSLVGSGQETQYF
once	.	TRBJ2-2	TRBV27	TGTGCCAGCCGGTGGGGGGCCACCGCGAACACCGGGGAGCTGTTTTTT	CASRWGATANTGELFF
few	.	TRBJ2-3	TRBV11-2	TGTGCCAGCAGCTTAGCGTGGTTATCGGACAGCACAGATACGCAGTATTTT	CASSLAWLSDSTDTQYF
few	.	TRBJ2-5	TRBV12-5	TGTGCTAGTGGTTGGACTTTAGACGCTGCCAACCAAGAGACCCAGTACTTC	CASGWTLDAANQETQYF
few	.	TRBJ1-4	TRBV7-9	TGTGCCGGCCAGAATGAAAAACTGTTTTTT	CAGQNEKLFF
.	.	TRBJ1-1	TRBV20-1	TGCAGTGCTAGTTTTCGGATGAACACTGAAGCTTTCTTT	CSASFRMNTEAFF
few	.	TRBJ1-2	TRBV7-9	TGTGCCAGCAGGACACTAACAGCTAACTATGGCTACACCTTC	CASRTLTANYGYTF
.	TRBD2	TRBJ2-5	TRBV28	TGTGCCAGCCGTGGGTGGGGGGGCCAAGAGACCCAGTACTTC	CASRGWGGQETQYF
.	.	TRBJ1-4	TRBV20-1	TGCAGTGCACGGGGGGGTTCTCCTAATGAAAAACTGTTTTTT	CSARGGSPNEKLFF
.	.	TRBJ1-5	TRBV20-1	TGCAGTGCTGGGGACAACAATCAGCCCCAGCATTTT	CSAGDNNQPQHF
.	.	TRBJ1-1	TRBV20-1	TGCAGTGCTAATAAGGAGATGAACACTGAAGCTTTCTTT	CSANKEMNTEAFF
.	TRBD2	TRBJ2-3	TRBV4-1	TGCGCCAGCAGCCAAGATGAGGCTAGCGGGGGCCCAGATACGCAGTATTTT	CASSQDEASGGPDTQYF
.	.	TRBJ2-5	TRBV28	TGTGTCAGCAGTGTACGTGGGCCGGGGGTGAAGGAGACCCAGTACTTC	CVSSVRGPGVKETQYF
many	TRBD2	TRBJ2-3	TRBV4-2	TGTGCCAGCAGCCCGGAGACTAGCGGGGGGCCAGATACGCAGTATTTT	CASSPETSGGPDTQYF
.	.	TRBJ2-1	TRBV5-1	TGCGCCAGCAGCTTGAGGCGACATCGGACCTACAATGAGCAGTTCTTC	CASSLRRHRTYNEQFF
once	.	TRBJ1-2	TRBV5-6	TGTGCCAGCAGCTTGTGGGCCCAGCTCTATGGCTACACCTTC	CASSLWAQLYGYTF
few	.	TRBJ2-1	TRBV11-2	TGTGCCAGCAGCCAGCCCGCGGGGCCTGCAGAGGAGTTCTTC	CASSQPAGPAEEFF
.	.	TRBJ2-1	TRBV12-3/TRBV12-4	TGTGCCAGCAGTTTAGTGGACAGTTACTACAATGAGCAGTTCTTC	CASSLVDSYYNEQFF
.	.	TRBJ2-2	TRBV9	TGTGCCAGCAGCGTAGAGAGGGGGTCTAAGGAGCTGTTTTTT	CASSVERGSKELFF
.	.	TRBJ1-1	TRBV12-3/TRBV12-4	TGTGCCAGCAGTTTAATGGACAGTACTGAAGCTTTCTTT	CASSLMDSTEAFF
.	TRBD2	TRBJ2-2	TRBV28	TGTGCCACCTCTCAGGGACTAGCGGGGGGCGGCACCGGGGAGCTGTTTTTT	CATSQGLAGGGTGELFF
.	TRBD1	TRBJ1-1	TRBV2	TGTGCCAGCAGCGACCGGGGACAGGAAGCCCGGGATGAAGCTTTCTTT	CASSDRGQEARDEAFF
few	.	TRBJ1-1	TRBV10-3	TGTGCCATCAGTGAGTCTTGGGACAAGAACACTGAAGCTTTCTTT	CAISESWDKNTEAFF
.	TRBD1	TRBJ1-4	TRBV12-3/TRBV12-4	TGTGCCAGCAGGAGGGACAGGGCTAATGAAAAACTGTTTTTT	CASRRDRANEKLFF
few	.	TRBJ2-7	TRBV4-1	TGTGCCAGCAGCCAAGAATGGGGGAACGTAGCCTACGAGCAGTACTTC	CASSQEWGNVAYEQYF
many	TRBD1	TRBJ2-1	TRBV6-5	TGTGCCAGCAGTTACGCACGGACAGGAGGTCTGGATGAGCAGTTCTTC	CASSYARTGGLDEQFF
few	TRBD1	TRBJ1-5	TRBV6-5	TGTGCCAGCAGTTATACAGGGGGCAGTCAGCCCCAGCATTTT	CASSYTGGSQPQHF
.	.	TRBJ2-1	TRBV7-8	TGTGCCAGCAGCCCCAAGGGGAGTGAGCAGTTCTTC	CASSPKGSEQFF
.	TRBD1	TRBJ2-6	TRBV27	TGTGCCAGCCTCGGAACGACCCCCGAACCGACAGGGGTCGCGGTTGGGGCCAACGTCCTGACTTTC	CASLGTTPEPTGVAVGANVLTF
few	.	TRBJ1-5	TRBV14	TGTGCCAGCAGCCAAGTTCGGGCCTTATATCAGCCCCAGCATTTT	CASSQVRALYQPQHF
.	.	TRBJ1-1	TRBV7-2	TGTGCCAGCACCGACATGCCGAACACTGAAGCTTTCTTT	CASTDMPNTEAFF